Listed below are T cell receptor beta chains from one sample, sequenced in a study of T cells in Graves' hyperthyroidism and ophthalmopathy. One entry per CDR3 protein, called by TCRdb with MiXCR from the multiplex PCR reads. Altogether hundreds of thousands of distinct CDR3 sequences are present, 12% to 15% being singletons, with the ten largest covering 10% to 13%. The specimen sequenced was blood. The receptors originated from a woman aged 18-30 years with Graves' hyperthyroidism. CDR3s include the opening cysteine and the closing phenylalanine or tryptophan. The order of the fields is V gene, D gene, clone size, J gene, CDR3 protein, CDR3 DNA. D genes are given only for firm matches. Clone size, where shown, is once, few, many, or a class for clones that have expanded.

>TRBV7-8|NA|many|TRBJ1-2
CASSLHSEGNYGYTF
TGTGCCAGCAGCTTACATTCCGAGGGTAACTATGGCTACACCTTC
>TRBV29-1|NA|NA|TRBJ2-7
CSVGVGGVREQYF
TGCAGCGTTGGTGTTGGGGGAGTTCGCGAGCAGTACTTC
>TRBV27|TRBD2|NA|TRBJ2-5
CASSPRTSGSRTETQYF
TGTGCCAGCAGTCCTAGGACTAGCGGGAGTCGCACGGAGACCCAGTACTTC
>TRBV6-1|TRBD2|NA|TRBJ2-3
CASRRLAGAPDTQYF
TGTGCCAGCAGGAGACTAGCGGGAGCCCCAGATACGCAGTATTTT
>TRBV29-1|TRBD1|many|TRBJ2-3
CSVVRGPTDTQYF
TGCAGCGTTGTGAGGGGGCCCACAGATACGCAGTATTTT
>TRBV5-4|NA|NA|TRBJ2-1
CASSLEPYNEQFF
TGTGCCAGCAGCTTGGAACCCTACAATGAGCAGTTCTTC
>TRBV28|TRBD2|many|TRBJ2-3
CASSSRTTAGLPHTQYF
TGTGCCAGCAGTTCCCGAACGACAGCGGGACTTCCACATACGCAGTATTTT
>TRBV19|TRBD2|NA|TRBJ2-1
CASSIVSSGYNEQFF
TGTGCCAGTAGTATTGTGTCTAGCGGTTACAATGAGCAGTTCTTC
>TRBV20-1|NA|many|TRBJ1-1
CSARSASMRTEAFF
TGCAGTGCTAGGTCTGCGTCGATGCGCACTGAAGCTTTCTTT
>TRBV4-2|NA|many|TRBJ2-3
CASSQDIGGTILSDTQYF
TGTGCCAGCAGCCAAGATATTGGCGGAACCATCTTATCAGATACGCAGTATTTT
>TRBV28|TRBD2|many|TRBJ2-1
CASRTWYSGRGNEQFF
TGTGCCAGCAGGACCTGGTATAGCGGGAGGGGGAATGAGCAGTTCTTC
>TRBV6-1|NA|NA|TRBJ1-3
CASSADYSGNTIYF
TGTGCCAGCAGTGCCGACTACTCTGGAAACACCATATATTTT
>TRBV10-3|NA|few|TRBJ1-3
CAISESMARTTRTIYF
TGTGCCATCAGTGAGTCGATGGCAAGGACGACGAGGACCATATATTTT
>TRBV10-3|TRBD2|few|TRBJ2-7
CAISPLRSLAGEAYEQYF
TGTGCCATCAGTCCTCTACGGTCCTTAGCGGGAGAGGCTTACGAGCAGTACTTC